The 8 T cell receptor beta chains listed next were all sequenced from one sample in a study of T cell responses to AZD1222 COVID-19 vaccine. The method was immunoSEQ multiplex PCR; TCRdb's version includes in-frame clones alone and lacks a portion of them. Of 130,000 or so clones in the sample, about 82% were seen once. Material: peripheral blood, obtained 28 days after the second dose of the MenACWY control vaccine. The source is an adult who received the MenACWY meningococcal vaccine as a control.

The gene calls are TRBV27 and TRBJ2-7; perhaps TRBD1 as D (6 bases). This CDR3 spans 16 amino acids. V was pared by 5 bases and J by 0 bases, with 17 bases between. Germline V gene lookup returns CDR1 MNHEY and CDR2 SMNVEV (reference sequence). The CDR3, as DNA: TGTGCCAGCAGTACGAGGGGACAAAGAGGCTCCTACGAGCAGTACTTC. Protein product: CASSTRGQRGSYEQYF.

V is TRBV6-5 and J is TRBJ1-2; 7 positions match TRBD1. V was pared by 2 bases and J by 2 bases, with 5 bases of the junction left unmatched. Germline values: CDR1 MNHEY, CDR2 SVGAGI. This CDR3 spans 15 amino acids. CDR3 in amino acids: CASSYGRGRNYGYTF. The DNA of the CDR3 is TGTGCCAGCAGTTACGGGAGGGGGCGCAACTATGGCTACACCTTC.

The chain is built from TRBV12-3 or TRBV12-4 and TRBJ2-1; D unclear. CDR3 length equals 13 residues. The germline V and J ends were trimmed by 6 bases and 2 bases, with 8 bases remaining between them. The CDR3 loop is CASSLAAYNEQFF. The CDR3 region has the DNA TGTGCCAGCAGCTTGGCGGCCTACAATGAGCAGTTCTTC.

The CDR3 nucleotides are TGTGCCTCTCGGCGGACAGGAGATACGCAGTATTTT. It is translated as CASRRTGDTQYF. The J gene is TRBJ2-3, the V gene TRBV10-3, with TRBD1 identical over 7 bases. The germline CDR1 and CDR2 sequences are ENHRY and SYGVKD. V lost 11 bases, J lost 5 bases, and 7 bases stayed unmatched. This CDR3 has 12 residues.

The chain joins TRBV5-6 to TRBJ1-2; 7 nucleotides agree with TRBD1. Germline V gives CDR1 SGHDT, CDR2 YYEEEE. The CDR3 length is 18 residues. The J segment lost 0 bases and the V segment lost 4 bases, leaving 15 bases of the junction unmatched. CDR3 bases: TGTGCCAGCAGCACATGGGACAGCGTCAAGTCCCCTAACTATGGCTACACCTTC. The encoded protein is CASSTWDSVKSPNYGYTF.

V gene TRBV6-5 combines with J gene TRBJ2-5, with 8 bases fitting TRBD2. V trimming: 4 bases; J trimming: 5 bases; junction bases outside the gene matches: 9. This CDR3 comprises 15 residues. Per germline, CDR1 MNHEY and CDR2 SVGAGI. The CDR3 DNA reads as TGTGCCAGCAGTTCCTCAGGACTAGCCGGTGAGACCCAGTACTTC. Encoded protein: CASSSSGLAGETQYF.

The V call is TRBV28, the J call TRBJ1-2; D is undetermined. This CDR3 is built from 14 residues. Trimming removed 5 bases from V and 1 base from J, with 11 bases in between. CDR1 MDHEN and CDR2 SYDVKM come from the germline V gene. The CDR3 DNA follows: TGTGCCAGCAGTCAAGAGGCCCGTAACTATGGCTACACCTTC. Its translation: CASSQEARNYGYTF.

V and J are TRBV28 and TRBJ1-2; D may be TRBD1 (5 bases). This CDR3 has 17 amino acids. CDR1 and CDR2 from the germline V gene are MDHEN and SYDVKM. The V end lost 4 bases, the J end lost 3 bases, and 21 bases lay between the germline ends. CDR3 sequence: CASSYTLRDGTHYGYTF. The CDR3 coding sequence is TGTGCCAGCAGTTATACTCTTCGGGACGGAACCCACTATGGCTACACCTTC.